A single sample gave rise to the 21 T cell receptor beta chains below, sequenced in a study of blood T cell repertoires in COVID-19. TCRdb's copy holds only in-frame clones and misses some; the assay was immunoSEQ multiplex PCR. In the table there are 170,000 or so clones, 90% of which are singletons. Sequenced input: peripheral blood. These receptors came from a man aged 45-65 years with acute or convalescent COVID-19.

This clone was seen only once. The chain combines TRBV28 with TRBJ1-6, with 8 bases identical to TRBD1. From germline, CDR1 is MDHEN and CDR2 SYDVKM. V lost 5 bases to trimming and J lost 7 bases; unmatched junction nucleotides: 7. The CDR3 covers 15 residues. This CDR3 is CASSAWDRRNSPLHF. CDR3 coding DNA: TGTGCCAGCAGTGCATGGGACAGGAGGAATTCACCCCTCCACTTT.

The CDR3 DNA follows: TGCGCCAGCAGAAAGACAGGGAGCTCCTATAATTCACCCCTCCACTTT. It encodes CASRKTGSSYNSPLHF. V gene TRBV10-2 combines with J gene TRBJ1-6; 7 bases fit TRBD1. Per germline, CDR1 WSHSY and CDR2 SAAADI. V was pared by 6 bases and J by 0 bases, with 5 bases of the junction left unmatched. The CDR3 spans 16 residues.

The V and J genes are TRBV7-8 and TRBJ2-2; 9 bases agree with TRBD2. CDR3 length: 16 amino acids. J was trimmed by 9 bases and V by 5 bases; bases with no gene match: 13. CDR1 and CDR2 from the germline V gene are SGHVS and FQNEAQ. Written as DNA, the CDR3 is TGTGCCAGCAGCGCGACACTAGCGGGCCCTAACCGGGAGCTGTTTTTT. Amino acid sequence: CASSATLAGPNRELFF.

V and J are TRBV2 and TRBJ1-2; TRBD1 might be the D (5 bases). This CDR3 has 14 amino acids. CDR1 and CDR2 (germline): SNHLY, FYNNEI. V lost 4 bases to trimming and J lost 5 bases, with 14 bases between them. CDR3 sequence reads: CASSAHPGEYGYTF. The CDR3 DNA follows: TGTGCCAGCAGTGCACATCCGGGGGAGTATGGCTACACCTTC.

This CDR3 is CASSQEEGGARSNQPQHF. CDR3 nucleotides: TGCGCCAGCAGCCAAGAGGAAGGAGGGGCGCGGAGCAATCAGCCCCAGCATTTT. The chain links TRBV4-1 to TRBJ1-5; D may be TRBD1 (5 bases). V shed 0 bases and J shed 1 base, with 16 bases lying between them. CDR3 length: 18 amino acids. The germline CDR1 and CDR2 sequences are MGHRA and YSYEKL.

The V and J genes are TRBV6-5 and TRBJ1-5; D call uncertain. The germline gives CDR1 MNHEY, CDR2 SVGAGI. CDR3 length: 15 residues. V shed 7 bases and J shed 0 bases, with 13 bases lying between them. The CDR3 loop is CASTTRRDSNQPQHF. The CDR3, as DNA: TGTGCCAGCACCACCAGGAGGGATAGCAATCAGCCCCAGCATTTT.

This chain connects TRBV27 to TRBJ2-2, with D maybe TRBD2 (5 bases). V lost 1 base and J lost 7, with 10 bases in between. Germline V gene lookup returns CDR1 MNHEY and CDR2 SMNVEV (reference sequence). CDR3 length equals 14 residues. CDR3 residues: CASSLWTRDGELFF. As DNA, the CDR3 is TGTGCCAGCAGTTTATGGACTCGCGACGGGGAGCTGTTTTTT.

This chain uses TRBV12-3 or TRBV12-4 with TRBJ2-1; maybe TRBD2 (6 bases). The CDR3 is 12 residues long. Trimming removed 2 bases from V and 10 bases from J, with 9 bases in between. CDR3 coding DNA: TGTGCCAGCAGTTTAATGGACTACGAGCAGTTCTTC. Its protein is CASSLMDYEQFF.

The CDR3 spells CASSIEIQVNTEAFF. The CDR3 nucleotides are TGTGCCAGTAGTATCGAAATCCAGGTGAACACTGAAGCTTTCTTT. The gene calls are TRBV19 and TRBJ1-1; no reliable D call. Germline V gene data show CDR1 as LNHDA and CDR2 as SQIVND (reference sequence). V lost 3 bases and J 0 bases, leaving 11 bases between the germline ends. This CDR3 comprises 15 residues.

The chain is built from TRBV21-1 and TRBJ2-5; TRBD2, the table's D call, was not compared with the DNA. TRBV21-1 constitutes a pseudogene. This CDR3 has 18 residues. The CDR3 is CASSKVVGLAVLQETQYF. For the CDR3, the DNA is TGTGCCAGCAGCAAAGTTGTGGGACTAGCGGTCCTACAAGAGACCCAGTACTTC.

This chain uses TRBV30 with TRBJ2-2; the D is unclear. CDR3 size: 13 residues. V lost 0 bases and J lost 2, with 4 bases in between. Germline values: CDR1 GTSNPN, CDR2 SVGIG (reference sequence). CDR3 sequence reads: CAWSVLNTGELFF. CDR3 in DNA: TGTGCCTGGAGTGTTCTAAACACCGGGGAGCTGTTTTTT.

The rearrangement uses TRBV7-2 and TRBJ2-2, with 7 bases fitting TRBD2. The V and J ends lost 4 bases and 9 bases, in that order; junction bases with no gene match: 14. CDR3 length: 16 residues. Germline V gene sequence: CDR1 SGHTA, CDR2 FQGNSA. The CDR3 coding sequence is TGTGCCAGCAGCTCGCTAGCGGAGGTCCCCGATTGGGAGCTGTTTTTT. This encodes CASSSLAEVPDWELFF.

Comments on this clone: Additional DNA sequences in this sample encode the identical CDR3. The V gene is TRBV9, the J gene TRBJ1-5; no firm D call. This CDR3 region has 13 residues. V lost 0 bases and J 5 bases, leaving 6 bases between the germline ends. Germline CDR1 is SGDLS and CDR2 is YYNGEE. The DNA for the CDR3 is TGTGCCAGCAGCGTAGAGCCTGATCAGCCCCAGCATTTT. This translates into CASSVEPDQPQHF.

This sequence joins TRBV27 and TRBJ1-4; possibly TRBD1 for D (5 bases). Trimming pared 0 bases from V and 8 bases from J, leaving 13 bases between. Per germline, CDR1 MNHEY and CDR2 SMNVEV (reference sequence). The length of the CDR3 is 15 residues. CDR3 in amino acids: CASSLSRVRLEKLFF. The CDR3 bases are TGTGCCAGCAGTTTATCCAGGGTTAGACTGGAAAAACTGTTTTTT.

The chain has TRBV7-2 and TRBJ2-2; 10 bases match TRBD2. V lost 6 bases, J lost 4 bases, and 2 bases stayed unmatched. The germline V gene encodes CDR1 SGHTA and CDR2 FQGNSA. This CDR3 spans 14 amino acids. CDR3 sequence reads: CASRGLAITGELFF. CDR3 coding DNA: TGTGCCAGCAGGGGACTAGCGATCACCGGGGAGCTGTTTTTT.

This clone came up once. The chain couples TRBV2 to TRBJ2-7, with 7 bases fitting TRBD2. The CDR3 has 16 amino acids. Trimming took 1 base from V and 4 from J; bases not matched to a gene: 10. CDR1 is SNHLY, CDR2 FYNNEI, per germline. The CDR3 spells CASSEGMGGPFYEQYF. CDR3 bases: TGTGCCAGCAGTGAAGGGATGGGAGGGCCTTTTTACGAGCAGTACTTC.

The CDR3 protein is CASRLAGDSYEQYF. In nucleotides, the CDR3 is TGTGCCAGCAGGCTAGCGGGAGATTCCTACGAGCAGTACTTC. The chain couples TRBV28 to TRBJ2-7, with 10 bases lining up with TRBD2. Germline CDR1 is MDHEN and CDR2 is SYDVKM. J was trimmed by 1 base and V by 6 bases; bases with no gene match: 3. The CDR3 length is 14 residues.

This chain connects TRBV3-1 (or the pseudogene TRBV3-2) to TRBJ2-7; 9 bases are shared with TRBD1. The trim removed 0 bases at V and 6 bases at J, leaving 3 bases unmatched. The CDR3 is 14 residues long. Germline V gene sequence: CDR1 LGHDT, CDR2 YNNKEL (reference sequence). CDR3 DNA: TGTGCCAGCAGCCAAGATGGGACAGGGCGCGAGCAGTACTTC. It translates to CASSQDGTGREQYF.

A single count supports this clone. This rearrangement joins TRBV5-4 to TRBJ2-2, with D perhaps matching TRBD1 (6 bases). CDR3 length equals 16 residues. Per germline, CDR1 SGHNT and CDR2 YYREEE (reference sequence). Trimming shortened V by 4 bases and J by 0 bases, and 13 bases separated the two germline ends. The CDR3 DNA is TGTGCCAGCAGCCCAACCGGGACAACGAACACCGGGGAGCTGTTTTTT. Its translation: CASSPTGTTNTGELFF.

The rearrangement uses TRBV12-3 or TRBV12-4 and TRBJ1-2, with D possibly matching TRBD1 (6 bases). The CDR3 spans 13 residues. Trimming shortened V by 5 bases and J by 4 bases, and 11 bases separated the two germline ends. CDR3: CASSPGGLYGYTF. Here the CDR3 DNA reads TGTGCCAGCAGTCCGGGGGGCCTCTATGGCTACACCTTC.

The genes are TRBV27 and TRBJ1-2; maybe TRBD1 (6 bases). The germline V and J ends were trimmed by 4 bases and 2 bases, with 11 bases remaining between them. Germline V lookup: CDR1 MNHEY, CDR2 SMNVEV (reference sequence). This CDR3 comprises 14 residues. The CDR3 DNA reads TGTGCCAGCAGTTCCCCACAGGGAAACTATGGCTACACCTTC. This translates into CASSSPQGNYGYTF.